This T cell receptor (beta chain) was documented in a study of blood T cell repertoires in COVID-19. Study context: Spain, Italy and the United States supplied samples that represented acute and convalescent COVID-19. Sources were T cells, B-cell-depleted T cells, or PBMCs; the material itself was cDNA or gDNA.

V lost 2 bases to trimming and J lost 6 bases, with 14 bases between them. The CDR3 extends over 15 amino acids. Looked up from germline, CDR1 is SGHKS and CDR2 is YYEKEE (reference sequence). Per the authors' pipeline: Amplifying reference gene primers gave estimates of nucleated cell counts. Libraries were prepared by immunoSEQ multiplex PCR; TCRdb keeps only in-frame clonotypes and omits some of them. V and J calls and clone size are as listed in that table; D and trimming were resolved from the DNA. The table lists over 100,000 clones, over 80% of them singletons. J is TRBJ2-2 and V is TRBV5-5, with D unresolved. This receptor was taken from a man in his fifties or sixties with active COVID-19. Sequencing was carried out using peripheral blood. This CDR3 reads CASSFLFPVSGELFF. CDR3 in DNA: TGTGCCAGCAGCTTTTTATTCCCCGTGTCCGGGGAGCTGTTTTTT.